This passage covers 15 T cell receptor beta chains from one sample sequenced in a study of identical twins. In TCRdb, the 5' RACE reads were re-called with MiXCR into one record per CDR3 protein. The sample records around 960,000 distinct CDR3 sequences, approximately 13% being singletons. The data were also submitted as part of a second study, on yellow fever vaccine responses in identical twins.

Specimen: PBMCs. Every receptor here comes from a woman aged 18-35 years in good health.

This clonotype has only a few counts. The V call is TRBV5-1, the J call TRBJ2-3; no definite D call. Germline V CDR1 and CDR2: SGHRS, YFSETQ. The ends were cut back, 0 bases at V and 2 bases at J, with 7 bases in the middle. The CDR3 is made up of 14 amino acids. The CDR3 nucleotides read TGCGCCAGCAGCTTGGTGCCAGTCACAGATACGCAGTATTTT. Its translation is CASSLVPVTDTQYF.

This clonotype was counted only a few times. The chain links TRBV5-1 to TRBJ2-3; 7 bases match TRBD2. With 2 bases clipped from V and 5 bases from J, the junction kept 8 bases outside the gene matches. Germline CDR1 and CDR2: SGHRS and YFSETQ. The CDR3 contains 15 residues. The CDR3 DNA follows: TGCGCCAGCAGCTTCCGGCTAGCGGACCAAGATACGCAGTATTTT. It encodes CASSFRLADQDTQYF.

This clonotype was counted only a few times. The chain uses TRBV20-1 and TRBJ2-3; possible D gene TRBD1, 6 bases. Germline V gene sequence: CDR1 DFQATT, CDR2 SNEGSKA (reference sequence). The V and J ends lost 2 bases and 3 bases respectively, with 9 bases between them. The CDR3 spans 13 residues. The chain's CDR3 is CSARQGITDTQYF. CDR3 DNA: TGCAGTGCTAGACAGGGGATTACAGATACGCAGTATTTT.

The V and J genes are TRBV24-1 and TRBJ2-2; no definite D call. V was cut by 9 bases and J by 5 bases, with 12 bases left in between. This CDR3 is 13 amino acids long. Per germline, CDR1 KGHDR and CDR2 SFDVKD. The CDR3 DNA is TGTGCCACCGGCAGGCCGGAAACCGGGGAGCTGTTTTTT. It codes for CATGRPETGELFF.

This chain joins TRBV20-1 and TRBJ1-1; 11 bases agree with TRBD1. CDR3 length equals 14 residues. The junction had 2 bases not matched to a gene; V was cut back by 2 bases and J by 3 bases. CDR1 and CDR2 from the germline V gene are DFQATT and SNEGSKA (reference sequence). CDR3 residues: CSARSGQGDTEAFF. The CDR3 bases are TGCAGTGCTAGATCGGGACAGGGGGACACTGAAGCTTTCTTT.

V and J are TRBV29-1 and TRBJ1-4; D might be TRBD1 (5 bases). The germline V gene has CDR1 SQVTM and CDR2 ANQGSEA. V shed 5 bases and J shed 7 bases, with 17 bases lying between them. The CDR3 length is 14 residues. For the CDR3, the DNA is TGCAGCGTTTCGGACAATAGGCGGGGTGAAAAACTGTTTTTT. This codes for CSVSDNRRGEKLFF. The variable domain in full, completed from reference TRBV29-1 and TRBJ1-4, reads SAVISQKPSRDICQRGTSLTIQCQVDSQVTMMFWYRQQPGQSLTLIATANQGSEATYESGFVIDKFPISRPNLTFSTLTVSNMSPEDSSIYLCSVSDNRRGEKLFFGSGTQLSVL.

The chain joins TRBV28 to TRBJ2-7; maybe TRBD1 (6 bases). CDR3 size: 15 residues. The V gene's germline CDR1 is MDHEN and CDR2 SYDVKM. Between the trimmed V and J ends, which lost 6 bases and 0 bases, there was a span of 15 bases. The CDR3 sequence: CASRRQDPSSYEQYF. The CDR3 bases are TGTGCCAGCAGGAGACAGGACCCCAGCTCCTACGAGCAGTACTTC. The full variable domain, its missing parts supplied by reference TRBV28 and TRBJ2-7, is DVKVTQSSRYLVKRTGEKVFLECVQDMDHENMFWYRQDPGLGLRLIYFSYDVKMKEKGDIPEGYSVSREKKERFSLILESASTNQTSMYLCASRRQDPSSYEQYFGPGTRLTVT.

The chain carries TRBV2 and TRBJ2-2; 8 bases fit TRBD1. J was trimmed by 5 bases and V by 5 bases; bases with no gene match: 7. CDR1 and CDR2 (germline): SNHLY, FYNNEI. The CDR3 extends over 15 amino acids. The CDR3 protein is CASSFTDRGTGELFF. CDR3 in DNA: TGTGCCAGCAGTTTTACAGACAGGGGAACCGGGGAGCTGTTTTTT.

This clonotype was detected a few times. CDR3 DNA sequence: TGTGCCAGCAGTTCAGCCACAAACACCGGGGAGCTGTTTTTT. Encoded protein: CASSSATNTGELFF. The V and J genes are TRBV28 and TRBJ2-2; D not resolved. The CDR3 is made up of 14 amino acids. V shed 4 bases and J shed 2 bases, with 8 bases lying between them. In germline, CDR1 is MDHEN, CDR2 SYDVKM.

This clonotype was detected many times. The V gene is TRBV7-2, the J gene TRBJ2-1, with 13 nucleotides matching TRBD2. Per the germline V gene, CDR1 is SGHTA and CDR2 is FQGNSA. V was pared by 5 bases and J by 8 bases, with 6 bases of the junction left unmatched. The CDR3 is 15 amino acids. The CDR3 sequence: CASSLLAGGPDEQFF. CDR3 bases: TGTGCCAGCAGCCTACTAGCGGGAGGGCCGGATGAGCAGTTCTTC.

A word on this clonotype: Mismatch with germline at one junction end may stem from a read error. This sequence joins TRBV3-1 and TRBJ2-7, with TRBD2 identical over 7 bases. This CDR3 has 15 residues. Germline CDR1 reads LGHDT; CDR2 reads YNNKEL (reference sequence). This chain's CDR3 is CASCQGMGGSREQYF. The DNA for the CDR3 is TGTGCCAGCTGCCAAGGGATGGGCGGGAGCCGCGAGCAGTACTTC.

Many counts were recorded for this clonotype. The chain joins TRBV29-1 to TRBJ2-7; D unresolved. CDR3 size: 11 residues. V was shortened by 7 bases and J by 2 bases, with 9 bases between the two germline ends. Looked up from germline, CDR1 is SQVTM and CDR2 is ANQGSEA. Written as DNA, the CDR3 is TGCAGCGCCAATTGGGCCTACGAGCAGTACTTC. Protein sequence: CSANWAYEQYF.

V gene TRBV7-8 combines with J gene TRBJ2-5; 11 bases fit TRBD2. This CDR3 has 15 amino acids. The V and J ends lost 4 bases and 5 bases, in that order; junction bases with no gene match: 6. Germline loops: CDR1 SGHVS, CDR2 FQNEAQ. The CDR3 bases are TGTGCCAGCAGCTCCATCGGGACTAGCGGTGAGACCCAGTACTTC. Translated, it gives CASSSIGTSGETQYF.

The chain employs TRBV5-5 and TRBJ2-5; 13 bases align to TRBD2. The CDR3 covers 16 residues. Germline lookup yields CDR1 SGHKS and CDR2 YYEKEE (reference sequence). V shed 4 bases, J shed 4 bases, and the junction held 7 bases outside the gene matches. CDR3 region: CASSQGLAGTGETQYF. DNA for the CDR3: TGTGCCAGCAGCCAGGGACTAGCGGGGACGGGAGAGACCCAGTACTTC. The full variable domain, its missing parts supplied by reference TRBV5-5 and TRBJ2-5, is DAGVTQSPTHLIKTRGQQVTLRCSPISGHKSVSWYQQVLGQGPQFIFQYYEKEERGRGNFPDRFSARQFPNYSSELNVNALLLGDSALYLCASSQGLAGTGETQYFGPGTRLLVL.

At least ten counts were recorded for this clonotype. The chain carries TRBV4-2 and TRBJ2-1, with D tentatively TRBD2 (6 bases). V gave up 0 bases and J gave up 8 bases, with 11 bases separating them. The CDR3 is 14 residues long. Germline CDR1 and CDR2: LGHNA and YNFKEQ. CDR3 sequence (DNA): TGTGCCAGCAGCCAAGATAGATTAGCGGATGAGCAGTTCTTC. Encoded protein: CASSQDRLADEQFF.